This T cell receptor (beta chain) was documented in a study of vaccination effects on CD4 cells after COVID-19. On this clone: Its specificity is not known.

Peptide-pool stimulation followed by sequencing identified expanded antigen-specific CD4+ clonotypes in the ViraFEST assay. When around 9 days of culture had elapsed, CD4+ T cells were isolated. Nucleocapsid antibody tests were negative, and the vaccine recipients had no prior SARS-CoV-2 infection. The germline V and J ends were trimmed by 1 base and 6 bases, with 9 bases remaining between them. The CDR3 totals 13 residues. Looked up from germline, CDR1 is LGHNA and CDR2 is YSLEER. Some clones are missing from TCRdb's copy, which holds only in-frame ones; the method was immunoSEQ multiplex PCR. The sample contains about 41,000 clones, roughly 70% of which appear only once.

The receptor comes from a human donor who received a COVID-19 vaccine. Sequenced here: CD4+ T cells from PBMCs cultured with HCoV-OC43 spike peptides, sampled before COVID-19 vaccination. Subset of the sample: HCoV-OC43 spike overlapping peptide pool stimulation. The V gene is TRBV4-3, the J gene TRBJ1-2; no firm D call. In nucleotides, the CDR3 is TGCGCCAGCAGCCAAGGGACGGGTAATGGCTACACCTTC. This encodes CASSQGTGNGYTF.